This TCR beta chain appears in the sequencing data of a study of blood T cell repertoires in COVID-19. Study-level background: Collection of acute and convalescent COVID-19 samples took place in the United States, Italy and Spain. T cells, B-cell-depleted T cells, or PBMCs provided the cDNA or gDNA that served as material.

This clone was recorded once. CDR1 and CDR2 (germline): LGHDT, YNNKEL (reference sequence). The CDR3 is 16 amino acids. Trimming left V 0 bases short and J 5 bases short, with 11 bases between. Source study methods: It was from reference gene primer amplification that nucleated cell counts were estimated. Using immunoSEQ multiplex PCR, the repertoire was profiled, and TCRdb retains in-frame clones only, with some absent. For V, J and clone size, that table is used; D and trimming come from the DNA. The profile shows about 83,000 clones, around 90% of them singletons. The rearrangement uses TRBV3-1 (or the pseudogene TRBV3-2) and TRBJ1-6; D ambiguous. The sequence came from a woman aged 50 to 65 with active or convalescent COVID-19. The sample comprised peripheral blood. The CDR3 DNA reads TGTGCCAGCAGCCAAGAGAGGGCAGGCCATAATTCACCCCTCCACTTT. Translating it yields CASSQERAGHNSPLHF.